These 9 T cell receptor beta chains were sequenced from one sample in a study of CD8 T cells in Susac syndrome. The RNA input was 0.5 to 1 ug, and it was reverse transcribed with random hexamers. A single record per CDR3 protein comes from TCRdb applying MiXCR to the immunoSEQ multiplex PCR reads. The sample lists roughly 330,000 distinct CDR3 sequences, about 90% occurring once. Sequenced sample: CD4+ T cells from PBMCs. These receptors were obtained from a human donor with multiple sclerosis.

The J gene is TRBJ2-7, the V gene TRBV7-9; D unclear. The CDR3 sequence is 12 residues long. From germline, CDR1 is SEHNR and CDR2 FQNEAQ (reference sequence). Trimming took 5 bases from V and 12 from J, leaving 17 bases between them. The CDR3 sequence: CASSLPPDGVYF. Here the CDR3 DNA reads TGTGCCAGCAGCCTACCTCCCGACGGAGTGTACTTC.

V and J are TRBV18 and TRBJ2-5; 7 bases align to TRBD1. The CDR3 runs to 12 residues. V was pared by 8 bases and J by 4 bases, with 4 bases of the junction left unmatched. CDR1 and CDR2 (germline): KGHSH, LQKENI. The CDR3 DNA is TGTGCCAGCACAACAGGGGTAGAGACCCAGTACTTC. Translated, it gives CASTTGVETQYF.

The genes are TRBV5-1 and TRBJ2-7, with D unclear. This CDR3 is 16 amino acids long. The V end was cut by 4 bases, the J end by 0 bases, with 17 bases between. Germline lookup yields CDR1 SGHRS and CDR2 YFSETQ. In DNA, the CDR3 is TGCGCCAGCAGCCTCCCGGACCGATCGGGCTCCTACGAGCAGTACTTC. Translating gives CASSLPDRSGSYEQYF. The full variable domain, in which reference TRBV5-1 and TRBJ2-7 provide the parts outside the CDR3, is KAGVTQTPRYLIKTRGQQVTLSCSPISGHRSVSWYQQTPGQGLQFLFEYFSETQRNKGNFPGRFSGRQFSNSRSEMNVSTLELGDSALYLCASSLPDRSGSYEQYFGPGTRLTVT.

The chain is built from TRBV5-6 and TRBJ1-2; D is unresolved. The CDR3 runs to 15 residues. The V gene's germline CDR1 is SGHDT and CDR2 YYEEEE. Deletions cut 4 bases from V and 4 bases from J, with 17 bases between. The CDR3 sequence is CASSPRRLAFYGYTF. DNA of the CDR3: TGTGCCAGCAGCCCGCGACGGCTGGCTTTCTATGGCTACACCTTC.

The table lists this clonotype with a count of one. The chain recombines TRBV7-2 with TRBJ1-3; tentative D call: TRBD1 (6 bases). Germline V gene sequence: CDR1 SGHTA, CDR2 FQGNSA. The CDR3 has 17 amino acids. V lost 5 bases to trimming and J lost 0 bases, with 17 bases between them. The CDR3, as DNA: TGTGCCAGCAGCCTTCAAGGGGGACTGAACTCTGGAAACACCATATATTTT. Amino acids: CASSLQGGLNSGNTIYF.

The rearrangement uses TRBV6-2 or TRBV6-3 and TRBJ2-5; D perhaps matches TRBD2 (6 bases). This CDR3 has 16 amino acids. The germline V and J ends were trimmed by 10 bases and 2 bases, with 23 bases remaining between them. CDR1 MNHEY and CDR2 SVGEGT come from the germline V gene. The CDR3 coding sequence is TGTGCCATCCGGAGTTTAGGGGAGGCGCGGCAAGAGACCCAGTACTTC. Translating it yields CAIRSLGEARQETQYF.

The rearrangement joins TRBV12-3 or TRBV12-4 to TRBJ2-5, with unresolved D. This CDR3 contains 15 residues. V gave up 1 base and J gave up 2 bases, with 11 bases separating them. The CDR3 protein is CASSLGAIRQETQYF. CDR3 bases: TGTGCCAGCAGTTTAGGTGCAATTCGGCAAGAGACCCAGTACTTC.

This clonotype was observed a few times. The chain couples TRBV18 to TRBJ2-5; 7 bases map to TRBD1. The CDR3 runs to 13 residues. Germline CDR1 is KGHSH and CDR2 is LQKENI. V lost 6 bases to trimming and J lost 1 base; unmatched junction nucleotides: 2. CDR3 nucleotide sequence: TGTGCCAGCTCCGGGACAGTCCAAGAGACCCAGTACTTC. Protein: CASSGTVQETQYF.

The chain links TRBV24-1 to TRBJ1-1; D not resolved. Germline V gives CDR1 KGHDR, CDR2 SFDVKD. The CDR3 extends over 13 amino acids. Trimming left V 4 bases short and J 1 base short, with 6 bases between. CDR3 nucleotides: TGTGCCACCAGTGAAAACACGAACACTGAAGCTTTCTTT. Translating gives CATSENTNTEAFF.